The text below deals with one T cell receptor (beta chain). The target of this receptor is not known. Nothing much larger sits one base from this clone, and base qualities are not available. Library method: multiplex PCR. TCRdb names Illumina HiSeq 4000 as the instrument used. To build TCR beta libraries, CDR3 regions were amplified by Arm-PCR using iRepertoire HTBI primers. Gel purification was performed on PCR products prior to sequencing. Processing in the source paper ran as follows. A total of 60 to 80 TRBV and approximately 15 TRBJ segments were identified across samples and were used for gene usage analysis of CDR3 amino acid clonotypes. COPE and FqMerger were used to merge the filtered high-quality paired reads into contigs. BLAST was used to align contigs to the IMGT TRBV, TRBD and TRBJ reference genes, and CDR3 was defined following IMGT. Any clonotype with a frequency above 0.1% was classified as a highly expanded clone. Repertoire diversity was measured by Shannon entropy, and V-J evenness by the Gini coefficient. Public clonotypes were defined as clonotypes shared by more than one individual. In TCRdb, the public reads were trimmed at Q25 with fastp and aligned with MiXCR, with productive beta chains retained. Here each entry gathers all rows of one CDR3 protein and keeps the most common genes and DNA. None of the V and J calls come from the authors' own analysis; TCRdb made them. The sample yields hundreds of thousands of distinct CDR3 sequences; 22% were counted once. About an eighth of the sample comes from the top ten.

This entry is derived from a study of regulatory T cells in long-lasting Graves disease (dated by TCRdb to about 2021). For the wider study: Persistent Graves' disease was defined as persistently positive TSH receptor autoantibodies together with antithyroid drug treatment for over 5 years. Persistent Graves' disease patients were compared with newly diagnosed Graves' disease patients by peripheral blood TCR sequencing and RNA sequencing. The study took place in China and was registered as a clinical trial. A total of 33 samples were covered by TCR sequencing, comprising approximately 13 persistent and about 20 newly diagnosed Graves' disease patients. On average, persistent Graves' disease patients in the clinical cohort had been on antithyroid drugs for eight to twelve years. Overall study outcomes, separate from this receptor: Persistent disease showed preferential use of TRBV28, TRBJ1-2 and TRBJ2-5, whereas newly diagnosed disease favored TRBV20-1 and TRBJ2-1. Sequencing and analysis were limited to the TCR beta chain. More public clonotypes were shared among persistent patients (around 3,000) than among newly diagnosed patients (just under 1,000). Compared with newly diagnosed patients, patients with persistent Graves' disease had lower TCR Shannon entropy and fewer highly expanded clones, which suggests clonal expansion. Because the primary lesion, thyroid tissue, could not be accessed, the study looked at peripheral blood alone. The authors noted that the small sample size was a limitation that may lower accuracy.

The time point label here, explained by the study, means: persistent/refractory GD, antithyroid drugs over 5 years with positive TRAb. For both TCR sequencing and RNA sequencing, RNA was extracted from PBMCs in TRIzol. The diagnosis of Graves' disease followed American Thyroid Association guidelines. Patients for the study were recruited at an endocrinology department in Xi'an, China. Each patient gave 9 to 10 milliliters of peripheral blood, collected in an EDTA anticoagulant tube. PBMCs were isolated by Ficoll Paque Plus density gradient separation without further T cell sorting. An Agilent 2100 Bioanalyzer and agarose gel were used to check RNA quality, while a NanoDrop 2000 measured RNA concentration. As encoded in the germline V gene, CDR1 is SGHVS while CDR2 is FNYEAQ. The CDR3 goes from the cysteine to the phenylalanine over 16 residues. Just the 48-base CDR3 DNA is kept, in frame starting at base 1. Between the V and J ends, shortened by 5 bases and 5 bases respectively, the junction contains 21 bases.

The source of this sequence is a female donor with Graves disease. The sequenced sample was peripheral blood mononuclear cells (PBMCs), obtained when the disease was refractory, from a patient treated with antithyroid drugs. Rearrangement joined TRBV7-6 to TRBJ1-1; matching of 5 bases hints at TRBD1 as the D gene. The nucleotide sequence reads TGTGCCAGCAGCAACATAATACTGACAGTATTGACTGAAGCTTTCTTT. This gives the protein CASSNIILTVLTEAFF.